Listed below are T cell receptor beta chains from one sample, sequenced in a study of blood T cell repertoires in COVID-19. Libraries were prepared by immunoSEQ multiplex PCR; TCRdb keeps only in-frame clonotypes and omits some of them. Of about 170,000 clones detected, roughly 91% appear once; the ten largest clones hold 2% to 2.5%. The sequenced material came from peripheral blood. These receptors were collected from a man aged 50 to 59 who had recovered from COVID-19. CDR3s include the opening cysteine and the closing phenylalanine or tryptophan. D genes are given only for firm matches. Expanded clones are given a class, and other clones once, few, many or no size at all.

V gene: TRBV3-1/TRBV3-2; clone size: .; J gene: TRBJ1-2; D gene: .; CDR3 DNA: TGTGCCAGCAGCCCCGTTGCCGGGGGCTACACCTTC; CDR3 protein: CASSPVAGGYTF
V gene: TRBV19; clone size: .; J gene: TRBJ2-7; D gene: .; CDR3 DNA: TGTGCCAGTAGTTCGGGGACTTTCTCCTACGAGCAGTACTTC; CDR3 protein: CASSSGTFSYEQYF
V gene: TRBV5-1; clone size: .; J gene: TRBJ2-1; D gene: TRBD1; CDR3 DNA: TGCGCCAGCAGCTTAAGGACAGGATTCGATGAGCAGTTCTTC; CDR3 protein: CASSLRTGFDEQFF
V gene: TRBV3-1/TRBV3-2; clone size: .; J gene: TRBJ2-1; D gene: TRBD2; CDR3 DNA: TGTGCCAGCAGCCACTTCAGCGGGAGGGCCAACAATGAGCAGTTCTTC; CDR3 protein: CASSHFSGRANNEQFF
V gene: TRBV19; clone size: .; J gene: TRBJ2-2; D gene: .; CDR3 DNA: TGTGCCAGTATGGTCTTGGGGGGCACCGGGGAGCTGTTTTTT; CDR3 protein: CASMVLGGTGELFF
V gene: TRBV4-2; clone size: .; J gene: TRBJ2-1; D gene: .; CDR3 DNA: TGTGCCAGCAGCCAGGGGGCGGGGGCTCAATACAATGAGCAGTTCTTC; CDR3 protein: CASSQGAGAQYNEQFF
V gene: TRBV12-3/TRBV12-4; clone size: .; J gene: TRBJ2-2; D gene: .; CDR3 DNA: TGTGCCAGCAGTCAACTAGCCCCCGGGGAGCTGTTTTTT; CDR3 protein: CASSQLAPGELFF
V gene: TRBV6-2/TRBV6-3; clone size: .; J gene: TRBJ2-1; D gene: .; CDR3 DNA: TGTGCCAGCAGCGAAGACTCTCGTCTCTCCTACAATGAGCAGTTCTTC; CDR3 protein: CASSEDSRLSYNEQFF
V gene: TRBV9; clone size: .; J gene: TRBJ1-2; D gene: TRBD1; CDR3 DNA: TGTGCCAGCAGCCGACAGGGGTCCTACACCTTC; CDR3 protein: CASSRQGSYTF
V gene: TRBV2; clone size: .; J gene: TRBJ1-6; D gene: .; CDR3 DNA: TGTGCCAGCAGGAGGGTATTACCCCTCCACTTT; CDR3 protein: CASRRVLPLHF
V gene: TRBV30; clone size: .; J gene: TRBJ1-2; D gene: TRBD1; CDR3 DNA: TGTGCCTGGAGTCCGGGACAGGGCTTCTATGGCTACACCTTC; CDR3 protein: CAWSPGQGFYGYTF
V gene: TRBV19; clone size: .; J gene: TRBJ2-6; D gene: TRBD1; CDR3 DNA: TGTGCCAGCGGACAGGGGGCAAGTGGGGCCAACGTCCTGACTTTC; CDR3 protein: CASGQGASGANVLTF
V gene: TRBV7-3; clone size: .; J gene: TRBJ2-3; D gene: .; CDR3 DNA: TGTGCCAGCAGCTTAAAGCGGACAGATACGCAGTATTTT; CDR3 protein: CASSLKRTDTQYF
V gene: TRBV11-3; clone size: .; J gene: TRBJ2-5; D gene: .; CDR3 DNA: TGTGCCAGCAGCCAGGGGGGAGAGACCCAGTACTTC; CDR3 protein: CASSQGGETQYF
V gene: TRBV7-9; clone size: .; J gene: TRBJ2-7; D gene: TRBD1; CDR3 DNA: TGTGCCAGCAGCTACGGGACAGGGCCCTACGAGCAGTACTTC; CDR3 protein: CASSYGTGPYEQYF
V gene: TRBV5-1; clone size: .; J gene: TRBJ2-6; D gene: .; CDR3 DNA: TGCGCCAGCAGCTTGTCAGCGTCCGGGGCCAACGTCCTGACTTTC; CDR3 protein: CASSLSASGANVLTF
V gene: TRBV27; clone size: .; J gene: TRBJ2-7; D gene: .; CDR3 DNA: TGTGCCAGCAGTTTATCGCCCAGTTCCTACGAGCAGTACTTC; CDR3 protein: CASSLSPSSYEQYF
V gene: TRBV28; clone size: .; J gene: TRBJ2-3; D gene: TRBD1; CDR3 DNA: TGTGCCGGACAGGGGGGTGCAGATACGCAGTATTTT; CDR3 protein: CAGQGGADTQYF
V gene: TRBV6-5; clone size: .; J gene: TRBJ2-5; D gene: TRBD2; CDR3 DNA: TGTGCCAGCAGTTACTCGGGAGCGGGGCGGGGGGAGACCCAGTACTTC; CDR3 protein: CASSYSGAGRGETQYF
V gene: TRBV6-1; clone size: .; J gene: TRBJ1-1; D gene: .; CDR3 DNA: TGTGCCAGCAGTGAAAACGTAGGGGTAAGGTCTGAAGCTTTCTTT; CDR3 protein: CASSENVGVRSEAFF
V gene: TRBV5-6; clone size: .; J gene: TRBJ2-7; D gene: .; CDR3 DNA: TGTGCCAGCACCCTACAGGGCTACGAGCAGTACTTC; CDR3 protein: CASTLQGYEQYF
V gene: TRBV7-3; clone size: .; J gene: TRBJ1-3; D gene: .; CDR3 DNA: TGTGCCAGCAGCGCCGGGACTTTTGGAAACACCATATATTTT; CDR3 protein: CASSAGTFGNTIYF
V gene: TRBV9; clone size: .; J gene: TRBJ1-1; D gene: .; CDR3 DNA: TGTGCCAGCAGTCGAACTCGGTTTGCTGAAGCTTTCTTT; CDR3 protein: CASSRTRFAEAFF
V gene: TRBV7-6; clone size: .; J gene: TRBJ2-1; D gene: TRBD2; CDR3 DNA: TGTGCCAGCAGCGCGGTAGGCAGGGGGGGGACTAGCGGGTACAATGAGCAGTTCTTC; CDR3 protein: CASSAVGRGGTSGYNEQFF
V gene: TRBV25-1; clone size: .; J gene: TRBJ2-7; D gene: .; CDR3 DNA: TGTGCCAGTCTTGAGGCGGGCGAGCAGTACTTC; CDR3 protein: CASLEAGEQYF
V gene: TRBV7-9; clone size: few; J gene: TRBJ1-1; D gene: .; CDR3 DNA: TGTGCCAGCAGCTTAGGGACTCTTAAGAACACTGAAGCTTTCTTT; CDR3 protein: CASSLGTLKNTEAFF
V gene: TRBV6-5; clone size: .; J gene: TRBJ2-5; D gene: .; CDR3 DNA: TGTGCCAGCAGTTACTCCTACAGGGTGGAGACCCAGTACTTC; CDR3 protein: CASSYSYRVETQYF
V gene: TRBV6-5; clone size: .; J gene: TRBJ2-5; D gene: TRBD2; CDR3 DNA: TGTGCCAGCAGTTACTCCAGCGGGGGGGCTGCAGAGACCCAGTACTTC; CDR3 protein: CASSYSSGGAAETQYF
V gene: TRBV27; clone size: few; J gene: TRBJ1-2; D gene: .; CDR3 DNA: TGTGCCAGCAGTCAGACCTTCAGGGAAAGGGACTATGGCTACACCTTC; CDR3 protein: CASSQTFRERDYGYTF
V gene: TRBV5-8; clone size: .; J gene: TRBJ1-2; D gene: TRBD1; CDR3 DNA: TGTGCCAGCAGCTTGGCGGCAGGGGGATTGTCCTATGGCTACACCTTC; CDR3 protein: CASSLAAGGLSYGYTF
V gene: TRBV18; clone size: .; J gene: TRBJ1-1; D gene: .; CDR3 DNA: TGTGCCAGCTCACCTTGGACAGTAAACACTGAAGCTTTCTTT; CDR3 protein: CASSPWTVNTEAFF
V gene: TRBV4-2; clone size: .; J gene: TRBJ2-7; D gene: .; CDR3 DNA: TGTGCCAGCAGCCAAGATCACTTCTACGAGCAGTACTTC; CDR3 protein: CASSQDHFYEQYF
V gene: TRBV7-9; clone size: .; J gene: TRBJ1-2; D gene: .; CDR3 DNA: TGTGCCAGCAGCCGTGACTATGGCTACACCTTC; CDR3 protein: CASSRDYGYTF
V gene: TRBV5-5; clone size: .; J gene: TRBJ2-7; D gene: TRBD1; CDR3 DNA: TGTGCCAGCAGCGCCCGACAGGGAAGCTACGAGCAGTACTTC; CDR3 protein: CASSARQGSYEQYF
V gene: TRBV7-8; clone size: .; J gene: TRBJ2-5; D gene: TRBD1; CDR3 DNA: TGTGCCAGCAGCTTAGTTGTGGGACAGAGGTACCAAGAGACCCAGTACTTC; CDR3 protein: CASSLVVGQRYQETQYF
V gene: TRBV7-2; clone size: .; J gene: TRBJ1-6; D gene: TRBD1; CDR3 DNA: TGTGCCAGCAGCTCCTCCCAGGGGGGTATTTCACCCCTCCACTTT; CDR3 protein: CASSSSQGGISPLHF
V gene: TRBV9; clone size: .; J gene: TRBJ1-1; D gene: .; CDR3 DNA: TGTGCCAGCAGCGTTGAGGGAAGGACCACTGAAGCTTTCTTT; CDR3 protein: CASSVEGRTTEAFF
V gene: TRBV7-2; clone size: few; J gene: TRBJ2-5; D gene: .; CDR3 DNA: TGTGCCAGCAGCCCTTGGGTTTGGGGGGTAGAAGAGACCCAGTACTTC; CDR3 protein: CASSPWVWGVEETQYF
V gene: TRBV28; clone size: .; J gene: TRBJ1-5; D gene: TRBD1; CDR3 DNA: TGTGCCAGCAGTTCCCGCGGACAGGGTAGAGGTCAGCCCCAGCATTTT; CDR3 protein: CASSSRGQGRGQPQHF
V gene: TRBV10-3; clone size: .; J gene: TRBJ1-4; D gene: .; CDR3 DNA: TGTGCCGCCTCGATGGGGCATCAAGATGAAAAACTGTTTTTT; CDR3 protein: CAASMGHQDEKLFF
V gene: TRBV7-9; clone size: .; J gene: TRBJ2-7; D gene: .; CDR3 DNA: TGTGCCAGCAGCCACGACCCGCTACGGGGTTGGCAGTACTTC; CDR3 protein: CASSHDPLRGWQYF
V gene: TRBV3-1/TRBV3-2; clone size: .; J gene: TRBJ2-7; D gene: .; CDR3 DNA: TGTGCCAGCAGCCAAACTACCGTCACCGAGCAGTACTTC; CDR3 protein: CASSQTTVTEQYF
V gene: TRBV5-4; clone size: .; J gene: TRBJ2-2; D gene: .; CDR3 DNA: TGTGCCAGCAGCTTGGGCGACTTAGCGAACACCGGGGAGCTGTTTTTT; CDR3 protein: CASSLGDLANTGELFF
V gene: TRBV7-9; clone size: few; J gene: TRBJ1-5; D gene: .; CDR3 DNA: TGTGCCAGCAGCCTAGGCGACACACAGGGCCATAGCAATCAGCCCCAGCATTTT; CDR3 protein: CASSLGDTQGHSNQPQHF
V gene: TRBV19; clone size: few; J gene: TRBJ2-2; D gene: .; CDR3 DNA: TGTGCCAGTAGTATATTGGAGGGCGGCGGGGAGCTGTTTTTT; CDR3 protein: CASSILEGGGELFF